This T cell receptor (beta chain) was captured in a study of T-cell memory formation after mild COVID-19. Study-level background: TCR clusters showed largely donor specificity. Study conclusions and caveats: Among clones peaking at day 37 in the second wave, SARS-CoV-2 specificity remained unconfirmed.

One entry per CDR3 protein, called by TCRdb with MiXCR from the 5' RACE reads. The sample has approximately 210,000 distinct CDR3 sequences; 25% to 35% are singletons. This clonotype came up a few times. Its specificity is not known. CDR3 size: 12 residues. The germline V and J ends were trimmed by 4 bases and 8 bases, with 10 bases remaining between them. Germline V gene data show CDR1 as SGDLS and CDR2 as YYNGEE. The sequenced sample was PBMCs or a T cell subset sorted from them (not recorded which). The TCR was taken from an adult woman who had mild COVID-19 (a few samples of this study predate the infection). Cell type and time point are not known. V and J are TRBV9 and TRBJ2-1; D not certain. The CDR3 loop is CASSLPSDEQFF. As DNA, the CDR3 is TGTGCCAGCAGCCTCCCTTCGGATGAGCAGTTCTTC.